This T cell receptor beta chain was found in a study of cytomegalovirus exposure and HLA in healthy donors. The study's findings and limits: As confirmed in vitro, a few CMV-associated chains were specific for CMV antigens. TCR sequences were mostly rare, though some public TCRs occurred in many donors. Researchers catalogued under 200 TCR beta chains as cytomegalovirus-associated.

Turning to this clone: What it recognizes is unknown. Other DNA sequences in the same sample also yield this CDR3.

Clones were sequenced by immunoSEQ multiplex PCR, and TCRdb holds only the in-frame ones, with some missing. The data contain 35,000 to 40,000 clones, roughly 93% of them seen just once; the ten biggest clones take up 3% to 3.5%. The sample taken for sequencing was PBMCs. The clonotype comes from a man aged 18 to 30 in good health and CMV-seronegative.

The CDR3 coding sequence is TGTGCCAGCAGTAGCGGGAGGGCCTACGAGCAGTACTTC. This sequence encodes CASSSGRAYEQYF. This rearrangement joins TRBV27 to TRBJ2-7, with 10 bases that match TRBD2. J gave up 2 bases and V 5 bases, and 0 bases lay outside the gene matches. CDR1 and CDR2 (germline): MNHEY, SMNVEV (reference sequence). The CDR3 sequence is 13 residues long.